One and the same sample provided the 23 T cell receptor beta chains below, sequenced in a study of post-analysis software for immune sequencing data. Whole-study findings and limits: In patients, TRBV5-6, TRBV5-1 and TRBV20-1 belonged to roughly 5 TRBV segments found more frequently than in controls.

Libraries were made from TCR beta cDNA, and they carried unique molecular identifiers. TCRdb re-called the PCR reads through MiXCR, storing one row per CDR3 protein. The sample carries about 760,000 distinct CDR3 sequences, 25% to 30% recorded once. Antigens for these TCRs are unknown. The specimen was blood. These receptors were collected from a girl under 18 with multiple sclerosis.

Remarks on this clonotype: A read error may account for a junction end that differs from germline. V and J are TRBV28 and TRBJ1-5, with a weak D call TRBD1 (5 bases). The CDR3 spans 15 residues. Germline CDR1 MDHEN, CDR2 SYDVKM. The CDR3 coding sequence is TGTGCCAGCAGTTTCCCGCAGGGTAGCGATCAGCCCCAGCATTTT. Encoded protein: CASSFPQGSDQPQHF. Drawing the rest from reference TRBV28 and TRBJ1-5, the complete variable domain is DVKVTQSSRYLVKRTGEKVFLECVQDMDHENMFWYRQDPGLGLRLIYFSYDVKMKEKGDIPEGYSVSREKKERFSLILESASTNQTSMYLCASSFPQGSDQPQHFGDGTRLSIL.

This clonotype was observed many times. The rearrangement uses TRBV10-3 and TRBJ2-7, with D perhaps TRBD2 (6 bases). Germline CDR1 is ENHRY and CDR2 is SYGVKD. This CDR3 spans 17 amino acids. Trimming left V 0 bases short and J 5 bases short, with 20 bases between. CDR3 nucleotides: TGTGCCATCAGTGAGTCGGTAAGAACTCGCCGCGGGGACGAGCAGTACTTC. Its translation is CAISESVRTRRGDEQYF.

The V call is TRBV4-3, the J call TRBJ2-1; 7 nucleotides align to TRBD2. This CDR3 region has 15 residues. The ends lost 4 bases at V and 3 bases at J; junction bases unmatched: 6. The germline gives CDR1 LGHNA, CDR2 YSLEER. For the CDR3, the DNA is TGCGCCAGCAGCCTATCAGCGGGGTACTACAATGAGCAGTTCTTC. It specifies CASSLSAGYYNEQFF.

CDR3 sequence reads: CAIRGAEMNTEAFF. CDR3 DNA sequence: TGTGCCATCAGAGGGGCAGAAATGAACACTGAAGCTTTCTTT. The chain employs TRBV10-3 and TRBJ1-1, with D maybe TRBD1 (5 bases). Germline V gene lookup returns CDR1 ENHRY and CDR2 SYGVKD. V was shortened by 6 bases and J by 0 bases, with 11 bases between the two germline ends. This CDR3 is built from 14 residues.

The chain links TRBV20-1 to TRBJ2-7; 10 bases align to TRBD2. The V gene's germline CDR1 is DFQATT and CDR2 SNEGSKA (reference sequence). The CDR3 contains 14 residues. The ends lost 5 bases at V and 5 bases at J; junction bases unmatched: 9. CDR3 sequence reads: CSALPGLASHEQYF. CDR3 sequence (DNA): TGCAGTGCTCTCCCGGGACTAGCGAGCCACGAGCAGTACTTC.

This chain links TRBV20-1 with TRBJ1-1; 10 bases map to TRBD1. Per germline, CDR1 DFQATT and CDR2 SNEGSKA (reference sequence). This CDR3 spans 15 amino acids. V gave up 1 base and J gave up 6 bases; unmatched junction bases: 8. CDR3 DNA sequence: TGCAGTGCTAGAGGTTCTGACAGGGGGCTCCCTGAAGCTTTCTTT. As protein: CSARGSDRGLPEAFF.

This chain uses TRBV6-5 with TRBJ2-5, with 7 bases lining up with TRBD1. CDR3 size: 15 residues. Germline V CDR1 and CDR2: MNHEY, SVGAGI. The V segment lost 3 bases and the J segment 5 bases; nucleotides outside the gene matches: 9. The CDR3 DNA is TGTGCCAGCAGTTATCGTTCAGGGGGATGGGAGACCCAGTACTTC. Its translation: CASSYRSGGWETQYF.

This chain uses TRBV9 with TRBJ2-1, with 9 positions matching TRBD1. Trimming cost V 4 bases and J 0 bases; bases outside gene matches: 5. Germline V gives CDR1 SGDLS, CDR2 YYNGEE. The CDR3 is made up of 16 amino acids. This chain's CDR3 is CASSFRQGGSYNEQFF. CDR3 DNA: TGTGCCAGCAGCTTCAGACAGGGGGGCTCCTACAATGAGCAGTTCTTC.

This clonotype has more than one count but fewer than ten. This chain joins TRBV18 and TRBJ2-1, with no clear D. Trimming took off 1 base at V and 10 bases at J, with 14 bases between the two ends. The CDR3 spans 14 residues. The germline V gene has CDR1 KGHSH and CDR2 LQKENI. The CDR3 reads CASSPQADQREQFF. In DNA, the CDR3 is TGTGCCAGCTCACCACAGGCGGACCAAAGGGAGCAGTTCTTC.

Comment on this clonotype: One end of the junction does not line up with germline, which may come from a read error. The J gene is TRBJ2-1, the V gene TRBV15; tentatively, D is TRBD2 (6 bases). The CDR3 totals 15 residues. In germline, CDR1 is LNHNV, CDR2 YYDKDF (reference sequence). The CDR3 spells CATSSGGNSYDEQFF. The CDR3 region has the DNA TGTGCCACCAGCAGCGGCGGGAACTCCTACGATGAGCAGTTCTTC.

This clonotype turned up a few times. The V gene is TRBV7-2, the J gene TRBJ1-2; D not resolved. Germline loops: CDR1 SGHTA, CDR2 FQGNSA. This CDR3 is 14 amino acids long. The V gene lost 3 bases and the J gene lost 4 bases, with 12 bases spanning the gap. DNA of the CDR3: TGTGCCAGCAGCTTTCTGTCGTACGGCTATGGCTACACCTTC. Amino acid sequence: CASSFLSYGYGYTF. The entire variable domain, with the rest obtained from reference TRBV7-2 and TRBJ1-2, is as follows: GAGVSQSPSNKVTEKGKDVELRCDPISGHTALYWYRQSLGQGLEFLIYFQGNSAPDKSGLPSDRFSAERTGGSVSTLTIQRTQQEDSAVYLCASSFLSYGYGYTFGSGTRLTVV.

The chain is built from TRBV20-1 and TRBJ2-2; D ambiguous. V shed 4 bases and J shed 8 bases, with 5 bases lying between them. Per the germline V gene, CDR1 is DFQATT and CDR2 is SNEGSKA (reference sequence). This CDR3 contains 10 residues. The chain's CDR3 is CSAIPGELFF. The CDR3 nucleotides are TGCAGTGCTATACCGGGGGAGCTGTTTTTT.

The table lists this clonotype with a few counts. The V gene is TRBV3-1, the J gene TRBJ1-5; D perhaps matches TRBD1 (6 bases). The V gene lost 7 bases and the J gene lost 6 bases, with 16 bases spanning the gap. CDR1 is LGHDT and CDR2 is YNNKEL in the germline V gene (reference sequence). The CDR3 has 14 amino acids. The CDR3, as DNA: TGTGCCAGCACCCCTGCCAGGGGAGGTCAGCCCCAGCATTTT. Encoded protein: CASTPARGGQPQHF.

V is TRBV20-1 and J is TRBJ2-3; 8 bases are shared with TRBD1. The CDR3 covers 14 residues. V dropped 0 bases and J dropped 4; count of bases not matched to a gene: 3. Germline CDR1 is DFQATT and CDR2 is SNEGSKA (reference sequence). The chain's CDR3 is CSARDGQGPDTQYF. The CDR3, as DNA: TGCAGTGCTAGAGATGGACAGGGCCCAGATACGCAGTATTTT.

The gene calls are TRBV20-1 and TRBJ1-1; no clear D. V was clipped by 0 bases and J by 6 bases, with 14 bases between them. The CDR3 is 14 residues long. CDR1 and CDR2 (germline): DFQATT, SNEGSKA (reference sequence). The CDR3 loop reads CSAREGLGRSEAFF. In DNA, the CDR3 is TGCAGTGCTAGAGAAGGGTTAGGAAGATCTGAAGCTTTCTTT.

A few counts support this clonotype. The chain has TRBV6-2 or TRBV6-3 and TRBJ1-1; D is perhaps TRBD1 (5 bases). Trimming left V 6 bases short and J 1 base short, with 9 bases between. This CDR3 comprises 13 residues. Germline CDR1 is MNHEY and CDR2 is SVGEGT. Here the CDR3 DNA reads TGTGCCAGCAGCCGACAGCAGAACACTGAAGCTTTCTTT. This encodes CASSRQQNTEAFF.

As regards this clonotype: The junction departs from the called germline gene at one end, perhaps through a read error. The genes are TRBV27 and TRBJ1-2; D unresolved. Germline loops: CDR1 MNHEY, CDR2 SMNVEV (reference sequence). This CDR3 region has 14 residues. DNA for the CDR3: TGTGCCAGCAGTTTACGTCGGGGAGAGGGTGGCTGCACCTTC. Its protein is CASSLRRGEGGCTF.

This clonotype showed up just a few times. This rearrangement joins TRBV20-1 to TRBJ2-7; D unclear. CDR1 and CDR2 from the germline V gene are DFQATT and SNEGSKA (reference sequence). There are 13 residues in the CDR3. The V and J ends lost 4 bases and 0 bases respectively, with 10 bases between them. CDR3 nucleotide sequence: TGCAGTGCTACCGATTCGAGCTCCTACGAGCAGTACTTC. It encodes CSATDSSSYEQYF.

Comment on this clonotype: The junction does not match germline at one end; this may be a read error. The chain combines TRBV6-5 with TRBJ2-4, with D tentatively TRBD2 (6 bases). Germline assignment: CDR1 MNHEY and CDR2 SVGAGI. The CDR3 spans 15 residues. CDR3 sequence (DNA): TGTACCAGCAGCCGCGGGGTGTCTGCCAAAAACATTCAGTACTTC. Translating it yields CTSSRGVSAKNIQYF.

The chain uses TRBV5-1 and TRBJ2-3, with TRBD2 as a possible D gene (6 bases). Trimming took off 0 bases at V and 6 bases at J, with 11 bases between the two ends. CDR1 is SGHRS, CDR2 YFSETQ, per germline. This CDR3 contains 14 residues. CDR3 loop: CASSLELAEDTQYF. The CDR3 DNA reads as TGCGCCAGCAGCTTGGAACTAGCAGAGGATACGCAGTATTTT.

The chain recombines TRBV21-1 with TRBJ1-1; TRBD1 is the table's D call, not checked against the DNA. TRBV21-1 is recorded as a pseudogene. The CDR3 consists of 16 residues. The CDR3 coding sequence is TGTGCCAGCAGCATAGACAGGGGAGGTGGAGGCACTGAAGCTTTCTTT. This encodes CASSIDRGGGGTEAFF.

This CDR3 reads CSVRGGLARTYEQYF. In DNA form, the CDR3 reads TGCAGTGTTAGGGGGGGACTAGCGAGGACCTACGAGCAGTACTTC. This chain joins TRBV20-1 and TRBJ2-7, with TRBD2 identical over 10 bases. The V gene end was trimmed by 7 bases and the J gene end by 2 bases; junction bases not matched to a gene: 11. CDR3 length: 15 residues. CDR1 is DFQATT and CDR2 is SNEGSKA in the germline V gene (reference sequence).

V and J are TRBV7-6 and TRBJ1-1; D not certain. The germline CDR1 and CDR2 sequences are SGHVS and FNYEAQ. V lost 3 bases and J 0 bases, leaving 11 bases between the germline ends. The CDR3 has 15 residues. The CDR3 here is CASSFKTEMNTEAFF. DNA of the CDR3: TGTGCCAGCAGCTTCAAGACGGAGATGAACACTGAAGCTTTCTTT.